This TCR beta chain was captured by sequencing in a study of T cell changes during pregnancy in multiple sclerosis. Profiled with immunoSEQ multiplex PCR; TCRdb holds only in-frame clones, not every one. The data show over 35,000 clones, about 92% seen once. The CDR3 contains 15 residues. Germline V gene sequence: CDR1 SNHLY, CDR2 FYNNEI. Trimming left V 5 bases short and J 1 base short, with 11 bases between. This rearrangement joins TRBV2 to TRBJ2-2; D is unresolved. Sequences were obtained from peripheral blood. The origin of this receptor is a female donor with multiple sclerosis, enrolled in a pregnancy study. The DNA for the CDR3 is TGTGCCAGCAGTAGAGGTCGGCTGAACACCGGGGAGCTGTTTTTT. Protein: CASSRGRLNTGELFF.